A single sample is the source of the 4 T cell receptor beta chains below, sequenced in a study of T-cell reconstitution after alpha-beta-depleted transplantation in children. Molecular barcoding with unique molecular identifiers was used for the TCRbeta library. TCRdb re-analysed the PCR reads in MiXCR, keeping a single row per CDR3 protein. The sample has a few hundred thousand distinct CDR3 sequences; over 25% are singletons. The sample in question was PBMCs, obtained before TCRalphabeta/CD19-depleted stem cell transplant. These receptors came from a boy under three years old with Wiskott-Aldrich syndrome, due to receive a stem cell transplant.

J is TRBJ2-7 and V is TRBV4-1, with TRBD2 matching over 7 bases. The CDR3 runs to 16 residues. In germline, CDR1 is MGHRA, CDR2 YSYEKL. The junction had 6 bases not matched to a gene; V was cut back by 0 bases and J by 1 base. For the CDR3, the DNA is TGCGCCAGCAGCCAAGAAGGCGGGACTAATTCCTACGAGCAGTACTTC. Translated: CASSQEGGTNSYEQYF.

There are a few counts of this clonotype. The chain uses TRBV29-1 and TRBJ2-5; possible D gene TRBD2, 6 bases. The CDR3 sequence is 12 residues long. Trimming pared 4 bases from V and 7 bases from J, leaving 13 bases between. The V gene's germline CDR1 is SQVTM and CDR2 ANQGSEA. The CDR3 loop reads CSVVEAGRTQYF. The DNA of the CDR3 is TGCAGCGTTGTAGAGGCGGGGAGGACCCAGTACTTC.

V and J are TRBV24-1 and TRBJ2-1; TRBD1 or TRBD2 may be the D gene (6 bases each). V dropped 5 bases and J dropped 5 bases, with 15 bases sitting between them. CDR3 length: 15 residues. CDR1 KGHDR and CDR2 SFDVKD come from the germline V gene. The CDR3 sequence: CATSVGGLKDNEQFF. The DNA of the CDR3 is TGTGCCACCAGTGTTGGGGGGCTAAAGGACAATGAGCAGTTCTTC.

The chain has TRBV15 and TRBJ2-7, with TRBD2 matching 8 bases. The CDR3 has 13 amino acids. Germline CDR1 is LNHNV and CDR2 is YYDKDF (reference sequence). V gave up 9 bases and J gave up 4 bases; unmatched junction bases: 8. For the CDR3, the DNA is TGTGCCACGTCCCGCGGGGGGCTTTACGAGCAGTACTTC. This translates into CATSRGGLYEQYF.